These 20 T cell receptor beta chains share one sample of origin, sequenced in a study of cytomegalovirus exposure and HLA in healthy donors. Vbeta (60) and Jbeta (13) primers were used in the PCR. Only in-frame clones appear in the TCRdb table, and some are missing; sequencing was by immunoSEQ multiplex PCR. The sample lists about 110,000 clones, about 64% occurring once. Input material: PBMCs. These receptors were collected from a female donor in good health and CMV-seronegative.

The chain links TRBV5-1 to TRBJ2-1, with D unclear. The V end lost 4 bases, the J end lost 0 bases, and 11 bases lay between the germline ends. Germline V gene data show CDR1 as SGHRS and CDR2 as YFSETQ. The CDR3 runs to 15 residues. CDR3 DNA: TGCGCCAGCAGCCGAGGCTTGGACTCCTACAATGAGCAGTTCTTC. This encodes CASSRGLDSYNEQFF.

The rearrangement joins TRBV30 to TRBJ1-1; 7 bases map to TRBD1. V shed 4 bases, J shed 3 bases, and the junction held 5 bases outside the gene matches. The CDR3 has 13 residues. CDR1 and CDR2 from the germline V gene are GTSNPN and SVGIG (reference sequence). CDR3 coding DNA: TGTGCCTGGACAGGGGGACCGGACACTGAAGCTTTCTTT. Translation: CAWTGGPDTEAFF.

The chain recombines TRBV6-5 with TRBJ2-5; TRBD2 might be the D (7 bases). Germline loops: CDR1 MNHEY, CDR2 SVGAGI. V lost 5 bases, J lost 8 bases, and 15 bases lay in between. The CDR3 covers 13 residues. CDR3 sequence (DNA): TGTGCCAGCAGTAGGGCAGGGGAGGGAACCCAGTACTTC. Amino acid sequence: CASSRAGEGTQYF.

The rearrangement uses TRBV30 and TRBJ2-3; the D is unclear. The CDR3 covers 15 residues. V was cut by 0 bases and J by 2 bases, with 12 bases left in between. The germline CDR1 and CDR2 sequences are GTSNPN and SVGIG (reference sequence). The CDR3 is CAWSVGSGLTDTQYF. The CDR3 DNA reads TGTGCCTGGAGTGTAGGATCAGGCCTCACAGATACGCAGTATTTT.

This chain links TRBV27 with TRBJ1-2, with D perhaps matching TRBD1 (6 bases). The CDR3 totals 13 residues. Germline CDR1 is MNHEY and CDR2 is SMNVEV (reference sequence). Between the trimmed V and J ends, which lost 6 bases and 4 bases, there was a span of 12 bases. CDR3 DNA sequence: TGTGCCAGCAGCCCTAGGGGGTCCTATGGCTACACCTTC. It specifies CASSPRGSYGYTF.

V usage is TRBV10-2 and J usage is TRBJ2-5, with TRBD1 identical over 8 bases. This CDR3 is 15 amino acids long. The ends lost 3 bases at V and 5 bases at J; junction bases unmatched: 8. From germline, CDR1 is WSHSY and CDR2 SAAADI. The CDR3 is CASSDEDRAGETQYF. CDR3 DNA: TGCGCCAGCAGTGACGAGGACAGGGCGGGCGAGACCCAGTACTTC.

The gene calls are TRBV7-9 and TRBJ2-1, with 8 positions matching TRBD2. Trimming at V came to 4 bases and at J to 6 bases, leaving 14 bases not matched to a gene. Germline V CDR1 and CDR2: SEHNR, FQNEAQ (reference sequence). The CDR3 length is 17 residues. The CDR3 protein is CASSSPVAGLGINEQFF. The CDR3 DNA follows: TGTGCCAGCAGCTCCCCCGTAGCGGGGCTTGGGATCAATGAGCAGTTCTTC.

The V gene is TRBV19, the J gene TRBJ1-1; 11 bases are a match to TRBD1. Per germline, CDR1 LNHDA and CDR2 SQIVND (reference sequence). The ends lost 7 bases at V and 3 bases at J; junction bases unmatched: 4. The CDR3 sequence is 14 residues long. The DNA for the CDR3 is TGTGCCAGTACCCCGGGACAGGGGGACACTGAAGCTTTCTTT. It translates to CASTPGQGDTEAFF.

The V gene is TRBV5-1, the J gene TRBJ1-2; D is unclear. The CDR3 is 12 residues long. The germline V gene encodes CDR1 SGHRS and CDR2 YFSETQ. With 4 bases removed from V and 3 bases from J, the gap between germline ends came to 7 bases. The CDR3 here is CASSGRDYGYTF. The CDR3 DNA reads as TGCGCCAGCAGCGGTCGGGACTATGGCTACACCTTC. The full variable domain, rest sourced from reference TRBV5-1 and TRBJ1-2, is KAGVTQTPRYLIKTRGQQVTLSCSPISGHRSVSWYQQTPGQGLQFLFEYFSETQRNKGNFPGRFSGRQFSNSRSEMNVSTLELGDSALYLCASSGRDYGYTFGSGTRLTVV.

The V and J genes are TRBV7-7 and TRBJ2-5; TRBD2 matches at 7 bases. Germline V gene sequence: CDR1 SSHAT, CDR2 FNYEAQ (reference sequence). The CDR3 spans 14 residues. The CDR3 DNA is TGTGCTAGTGGGGGGGTGGGGCCAGAAGAGACCCAGTACTTC. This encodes CASGGVGPEETQYF.

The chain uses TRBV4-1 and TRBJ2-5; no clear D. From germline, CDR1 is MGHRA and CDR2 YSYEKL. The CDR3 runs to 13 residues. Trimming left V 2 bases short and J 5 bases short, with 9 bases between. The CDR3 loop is CASSQRGGETQYF. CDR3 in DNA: TGCGCCAGCAGCCAAAGAGGTGGCGAGACCCAGTACTTC.

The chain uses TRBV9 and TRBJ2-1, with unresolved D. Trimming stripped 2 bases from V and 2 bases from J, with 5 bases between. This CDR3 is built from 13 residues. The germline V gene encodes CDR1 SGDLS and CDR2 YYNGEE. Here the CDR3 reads CASSVSPYNEQFF. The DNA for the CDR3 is TGTGCCAGCAGCGTGAGCCCCTACAATGAGCAGTTCTTC.

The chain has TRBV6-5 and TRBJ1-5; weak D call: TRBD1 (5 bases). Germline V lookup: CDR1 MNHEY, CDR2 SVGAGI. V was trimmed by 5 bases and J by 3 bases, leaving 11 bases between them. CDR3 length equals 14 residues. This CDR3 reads CASSPSGINQPQHF. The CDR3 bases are TGTGCCAGCAGTCCTTCAGGGATCAATCAGCCCCAGCATTTT.

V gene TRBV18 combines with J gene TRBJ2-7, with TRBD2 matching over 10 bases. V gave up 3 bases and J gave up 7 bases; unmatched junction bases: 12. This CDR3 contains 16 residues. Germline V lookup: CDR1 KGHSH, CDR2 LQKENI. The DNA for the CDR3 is TGTGCCAGCTCACCGCCCGGGACTAGCGTGTGGGGAGAGCAGTACTTC. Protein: CASSPPGTSVWGEQYF.

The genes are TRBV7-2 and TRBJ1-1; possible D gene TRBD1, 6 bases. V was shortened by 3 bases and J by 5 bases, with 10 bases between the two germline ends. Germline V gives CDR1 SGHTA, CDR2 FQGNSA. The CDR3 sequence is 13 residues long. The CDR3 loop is CASSFGGGTEAFF. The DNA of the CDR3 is TGTGCCAGCAGCTTTGGGGGCGGAACTGAAGCTTTCTTT.

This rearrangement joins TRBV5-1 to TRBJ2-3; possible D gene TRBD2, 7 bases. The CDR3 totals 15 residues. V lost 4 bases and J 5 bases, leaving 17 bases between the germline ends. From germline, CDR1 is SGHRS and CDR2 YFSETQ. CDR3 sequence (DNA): TGCGCCAGCAGCCCGATCAAGGGGGGGAGAGATACGCAGTATTTT. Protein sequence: CASSPIKGGRDTQYF.

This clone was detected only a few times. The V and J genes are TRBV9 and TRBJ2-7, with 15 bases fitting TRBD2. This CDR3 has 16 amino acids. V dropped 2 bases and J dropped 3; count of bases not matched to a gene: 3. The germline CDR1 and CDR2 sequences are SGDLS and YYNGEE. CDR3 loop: CASSVGLAGGNYEQYF. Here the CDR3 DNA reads TGTGCCAGCAGCGTGGGACTAGCGGGAGGCAACTACGAGCAGTACTTC.

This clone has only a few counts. As DNA, the CDR3 is TGTGCCAGCAGCTCCTCTAGTGGGAGGGTGGAGCAGTACTTC. This sequence encodes CASSSSSGRVEQYF. The chain joins TRBV11-3 to TRBJ2-7, with 7 bases identical to TRBD2. This CDR3 is 14 amino acids long. CDR1 is SGHNT and CDR2 is YENEEA in the germline V gene. With 4 bases clipped from V and 7 bases from J, the junction kept 10 bases outside the gene matches. The whole variable domain, filled in from reference TRBV11-3 and TRBJ2-7, reads EAGVVQSPRYKIIEKKQPVAFWCNPISGHNTLYWYLQNLGQGPELLIRYENEEAVDDSQLPKDRFSAERLKGVDSTLKIQPAELGDSAVYLCASSSSSGRVEQYFGPGTRLTVT.

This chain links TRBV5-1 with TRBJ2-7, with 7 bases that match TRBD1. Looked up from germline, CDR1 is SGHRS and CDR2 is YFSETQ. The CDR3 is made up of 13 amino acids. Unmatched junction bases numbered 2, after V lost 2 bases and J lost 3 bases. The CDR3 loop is CASSLDRVYEQYF. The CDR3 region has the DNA TGCGCCAGCAGCTTAGACAGGGTCTACGAGCAGTACTTC.

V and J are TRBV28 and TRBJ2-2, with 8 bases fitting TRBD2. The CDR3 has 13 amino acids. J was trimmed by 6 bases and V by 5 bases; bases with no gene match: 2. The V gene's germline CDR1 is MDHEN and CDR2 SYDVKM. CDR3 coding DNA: TGTGCCAGCAGTCCCGGGGGGGCCGGGGAGCTGTTTTTT. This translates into CASSPGGAGELFF.